This note documents a single T cell receptor (beta chain) sequence. Its antigen is as yet unknown. The sample is drawn from a study of post-analysis software for immune sequencing data. Broader study findings: Controls had lower frequencies than patients of roughly five TRBV segments, which included TRBV5-6, TRBV5-1 and TRBV20-1. Controls had significantly higher normalized Chao1 diversity than multiple sclerosis patients.

Every TCR beta cDNA library bore unique molecular identifiers. Each batch of roughly 1 to 11 million T cells produced 490,000 or so cDNA molecules. TCRdb used MiXCR to reprocess the PCR reads, holding one entry per CDR3 protein. The sample comprises over 700,000 distinct CDR3 sequences, just under 30% of which are singletons, and more than 0.55% rests with the top ten. Germline loops: CDR1 DFQATT, CDR2 SNEGSKA (reference sequence). Trimming cost V 3 bases and J 1 base, with 14 bases left between them. The CDR3 has 15 amino acids. Sequences were obtained from blood. This clonotype originated in a girl between 5 and 17 years old with multiple sclerosis. The rearrangement uses TRBV20-1 and TRBJ2-3; D remains unclear. CDR3 in amino acids: CSASRLAYRTDTQYF. In DNA form, the CDR3 reads TGCAGTGCTAGCCGCCTGGCCTACCGCACAGATACGCAGTATTTT.